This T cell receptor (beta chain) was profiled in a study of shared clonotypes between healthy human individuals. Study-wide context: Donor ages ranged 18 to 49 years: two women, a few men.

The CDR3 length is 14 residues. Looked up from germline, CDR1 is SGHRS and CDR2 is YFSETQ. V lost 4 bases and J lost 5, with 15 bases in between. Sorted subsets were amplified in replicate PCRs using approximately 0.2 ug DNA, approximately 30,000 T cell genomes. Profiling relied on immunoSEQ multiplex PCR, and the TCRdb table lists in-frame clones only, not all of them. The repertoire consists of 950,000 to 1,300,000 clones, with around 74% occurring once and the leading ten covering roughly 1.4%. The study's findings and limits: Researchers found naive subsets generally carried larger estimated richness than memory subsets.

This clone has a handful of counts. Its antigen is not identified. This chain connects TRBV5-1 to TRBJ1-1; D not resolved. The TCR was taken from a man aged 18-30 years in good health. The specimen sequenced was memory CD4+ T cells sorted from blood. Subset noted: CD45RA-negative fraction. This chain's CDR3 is CASSPGGKRTEAFF. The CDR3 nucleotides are TGCGCCAGCAGCCCGGGAGGGAAGCGTACTGAAGCTTTCTTT.